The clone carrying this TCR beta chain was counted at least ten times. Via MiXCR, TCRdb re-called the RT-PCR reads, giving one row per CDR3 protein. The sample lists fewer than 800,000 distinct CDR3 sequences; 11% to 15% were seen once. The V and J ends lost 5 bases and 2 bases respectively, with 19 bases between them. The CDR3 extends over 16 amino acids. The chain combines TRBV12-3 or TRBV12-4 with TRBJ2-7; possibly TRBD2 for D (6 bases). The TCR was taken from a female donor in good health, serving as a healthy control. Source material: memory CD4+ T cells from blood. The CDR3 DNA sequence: TGTGCCAGCAGTCTCAACATTGGGGCGGGGACCTACGAGCAGTACTTC. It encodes CASSLNIGAGTYEQYF.